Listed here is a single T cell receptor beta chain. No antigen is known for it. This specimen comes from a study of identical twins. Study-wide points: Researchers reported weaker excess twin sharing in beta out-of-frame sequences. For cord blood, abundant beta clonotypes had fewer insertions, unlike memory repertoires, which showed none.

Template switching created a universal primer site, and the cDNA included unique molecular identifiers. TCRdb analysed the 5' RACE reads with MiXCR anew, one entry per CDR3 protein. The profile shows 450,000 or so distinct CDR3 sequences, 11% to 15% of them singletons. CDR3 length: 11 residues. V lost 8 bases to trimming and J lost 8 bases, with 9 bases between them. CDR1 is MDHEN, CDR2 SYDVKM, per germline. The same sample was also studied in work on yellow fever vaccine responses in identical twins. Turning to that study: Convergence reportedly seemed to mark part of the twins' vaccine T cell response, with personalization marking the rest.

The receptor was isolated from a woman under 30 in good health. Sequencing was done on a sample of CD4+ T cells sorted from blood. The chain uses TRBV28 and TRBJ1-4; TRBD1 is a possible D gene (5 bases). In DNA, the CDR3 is TGTGCCAGCGGGGCGGACGAAAAACTGTTTTTT. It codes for CASGADEKLFF.